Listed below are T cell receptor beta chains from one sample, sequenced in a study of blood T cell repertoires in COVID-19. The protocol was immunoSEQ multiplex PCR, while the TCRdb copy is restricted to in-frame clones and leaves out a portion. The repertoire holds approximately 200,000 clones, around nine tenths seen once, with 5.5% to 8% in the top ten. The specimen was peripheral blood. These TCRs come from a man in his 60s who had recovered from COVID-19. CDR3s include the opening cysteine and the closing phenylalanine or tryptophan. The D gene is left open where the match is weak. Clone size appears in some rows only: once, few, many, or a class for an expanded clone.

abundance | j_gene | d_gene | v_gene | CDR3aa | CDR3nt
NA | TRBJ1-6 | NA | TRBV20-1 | CSAPGNSPLHF | TGCAGTGCCCCAGGGAATTCACCCCTCCACTTT
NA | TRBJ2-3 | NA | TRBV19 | CASSAAGQGTDTQYF | TGTGCCAGTAGTGCGGCCGGCCAGGGTACAGATACGCAGTATTTT
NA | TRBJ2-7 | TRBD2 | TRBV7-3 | CASSRSAGTSGSYEQYF | TGTGCCAGCAGCCGAAGCGCCGGGACTAGCGGGTCCTACGAGCAGTACTTC
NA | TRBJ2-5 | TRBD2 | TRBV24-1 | CATSGGSGTPQETQYF | TGTGCCACCAGTGGTGGGAGCGGGACCCCCCAAGAGACCCAGTACTTC
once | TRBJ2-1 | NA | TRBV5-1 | CASSLGTAYNEQFF | TGCGCCAGCAGCTTGGGGACAGCCTACAATGAGCAGTTCTTC
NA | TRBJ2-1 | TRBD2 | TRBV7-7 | CASSPRGGSYNEQFF | TGTGCCAGCAGCCCCCGGGGGGGTTCCTACAATGAGCAGTTCTTC
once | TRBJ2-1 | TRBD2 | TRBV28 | CASSAAGTSGSYNEQFF | TGTGCCAGCAGTGCAGCCGGGACTAGCGGGTCCTACAATGAGCAGTTCTTC
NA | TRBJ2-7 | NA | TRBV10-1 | CASSGGTLYEQYF | TGCGCCAGCAGTGGTGGGACTCTCTACGAGCAGTACTTC
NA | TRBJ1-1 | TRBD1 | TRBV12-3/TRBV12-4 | CASRVQGITEAFF | TGTGCCAGCAGGGTACAGGGGATCACTGAAGCTTTCTTT
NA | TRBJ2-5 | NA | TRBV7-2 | CASSYRADGGETQYF | TGTGCCAGCAGCTACCGGGCCGACGGGGGAGAGACCCAGTACTTC
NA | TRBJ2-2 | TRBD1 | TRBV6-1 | CASSAGDRLANTGELFF | TGTGCCAGCAGTGCGGGGGACAGGTTGGCGAACACCGGGGAGCTGTTTTTT
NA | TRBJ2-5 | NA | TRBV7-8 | CASSPGIGETQYF | TGTGCCAGCAGCCCCGGGATCGGGGAGACCCAGTACTTC
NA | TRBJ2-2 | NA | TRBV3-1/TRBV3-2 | CASSQAGHGNTGELFF | TGTGCCAGCAGCCAAGCTGGACACGGGAACACCGGGGAGCTGTTTTTT
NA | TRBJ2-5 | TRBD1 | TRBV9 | CASSKGQAAETQYF | TGTGCCAGCAGCAAGGGACAGGCCGCCGAGACCCAGTACTTC
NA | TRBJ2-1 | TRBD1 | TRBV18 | CASSRPGTEDNEQFF | TGTGCCAGCTCACGGCCCGGGACAGAAGACAATGAGCAGTTCTTC
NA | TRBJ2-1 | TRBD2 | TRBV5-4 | CASSPSFGGRVREQFF | TGTGCCAGCAGCCCCTCTTTTGGCGGGAGGGTGAGGGAGCAGTTCTTC
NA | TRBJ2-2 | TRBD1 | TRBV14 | CASSPQGVAGELFF | TGTGCCAGCAGTCCACAGGGGGTCGCCGGGGAGCTGTTTTTT
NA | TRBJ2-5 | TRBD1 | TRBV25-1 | CASSDYRGYQETQYF | TGTGCCAGCAGTGATTACAGGGGGTACCAAGAGACCCAGTACTTC
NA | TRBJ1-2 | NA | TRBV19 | CASSGRGEDYGYTF | TGTGCCAGTAGCGGACGGGGGGAGGACTATGGCTACACCTTC
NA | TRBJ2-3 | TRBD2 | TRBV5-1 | CASSPGTTTDTQYF | TGCGCCAGCAGCCCTGGGACTACCACAGATACGCAGTATTTT
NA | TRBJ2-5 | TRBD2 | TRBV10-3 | CAISERSGGPGGETQYF | TGTGCCATCAGTGAGCGGAGCGGGGGGCCGGGGGGAGAGACCCAGTACTTC
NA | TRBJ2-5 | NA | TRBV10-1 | CASSSGQLETQYF | TGCGCCAGCAGTTCAGGACAGTTAGAGACCCAGTACTTC
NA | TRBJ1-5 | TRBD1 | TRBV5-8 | CASSQSQGAQHF | TGTGCCAGCAGCCAATCCCAGGGGGCCCAGCATTTT
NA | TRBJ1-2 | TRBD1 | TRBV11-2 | CASSMGQGHYGYTF | TGTGCCAGCAGCATGGGACAGGGCCACTATGGCTACACCTTC
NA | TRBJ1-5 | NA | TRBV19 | CASGPVTPQHF | TGTGCCAGTGGCCCAGTAACGCCCCAGCATTTT
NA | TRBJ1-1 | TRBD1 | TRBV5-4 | CASSFGTGLNTEAFF | TGTGCCAGCAGCTTCGGGACAGGACTGAACACTGAAGCTTTCTTT
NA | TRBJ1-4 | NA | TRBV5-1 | CASTTGVTANEKLFF | TGCGCCAGCACAACCGGGGTTACGGCTAATGAAAAACTGTTTTTT
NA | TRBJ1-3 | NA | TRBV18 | CASSPPAFSGNTIYF | TGTGCCAGCTCACCACCGGCATTCTCTGGAAACACCATATATTTT
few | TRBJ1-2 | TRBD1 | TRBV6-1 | CASSEQGADGYTF | TGTGCCAGCAGTGAACAGGGGGCCGACGGCTACACCTTC
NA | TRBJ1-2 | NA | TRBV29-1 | CSGIQGNYGYTF | TGCAGCGGCATCCAGGGTAACTATGGCTACACCTTC
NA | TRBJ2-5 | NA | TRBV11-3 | CASSLDRGETQYF | TGTGCCAGCAGCTTAGATAGGGGAGAGACCCAGTACTTC
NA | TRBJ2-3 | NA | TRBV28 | CASSPGGFTDTQYF | TGTGCCAGCAGTCCGGGTGGGTTCACAGATACGCAGTATTTT
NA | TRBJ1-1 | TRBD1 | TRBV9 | CASSEHPGQAMNTEAFF | TGTGCCAGCAGCGAACACCCGGGACAGGCTATGAACACTGAAGCTTTCTTT
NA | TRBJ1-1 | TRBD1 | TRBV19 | CASSLPTGRLAVTEAFF | TGTGCCAGTAGTCTCCCGACAGGGCGTCTTGCAGTCACTGAAGCTTTCTTT
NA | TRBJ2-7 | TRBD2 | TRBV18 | CASSPGAGAYEQYF | TGTGCCAGCTCACCAGGAGCGGGGGCCTACGAGCAGTACTTC
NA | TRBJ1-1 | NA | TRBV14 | CASSQLGWRTEAFF | TGTGCCAGCAGCCAATTGGGGTGGAGGACTGAAGCTTTCTTT
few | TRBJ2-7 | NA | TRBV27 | CASSLGRSVTYEQYF | TGTGCCAGCAGTTTAGGTAGGAGCGTCACCTACGAGCAGTACTTC
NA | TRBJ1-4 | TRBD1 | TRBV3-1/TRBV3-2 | CASSQATGGFEKLFF | TGTGCCAGCAGCCAAGCGACAGGGGGCTTTGAAAAACTGTTTTTT
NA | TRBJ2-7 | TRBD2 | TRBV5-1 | CASSLAGFLAGVPANEQYF | TGCGCCAGCAGCTTGGCGGGTTTCCTAGCGGGAGTCCCCGCCAACGAGCAGTACTTC
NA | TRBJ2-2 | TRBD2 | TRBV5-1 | CASSLRSGNDGELFF | TGCGCCAGCAGCTTAAGGAGCGGGAACGACGGGGAGCTGTTTTTT
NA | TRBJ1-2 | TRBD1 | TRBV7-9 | CASSLANSGGHGYTF | TGTGCCAGCAGCTTAGCGAATTCAGGGGGCCATGGCTACACCTTC
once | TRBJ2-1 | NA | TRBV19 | CASTLYGGGAYNEQFF | TGTGCCAGTACCCTATACGGTGGCGGGGCCTACAATGAGCAGTTCTTC
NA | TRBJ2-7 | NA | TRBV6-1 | CASSEGGSLLYEQYF | TGTGCCAGCAGTGAAGGAGGCTCTCTCCTTTACGAGCAGTACTTC
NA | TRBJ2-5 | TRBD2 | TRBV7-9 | CASSLAISGASQETQYF | TGTGCCAGCAGCTTAGCCATCAGCGGGGCCTCCCAAGAGACCCAGTACTTC
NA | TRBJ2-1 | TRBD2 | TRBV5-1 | CASTPGLAGAFSYNEQFF | TGCGCCAGCACGCCCGGGCTAGCGGGGGCCTTCTCCTACAATGAGCAGTTCTTC